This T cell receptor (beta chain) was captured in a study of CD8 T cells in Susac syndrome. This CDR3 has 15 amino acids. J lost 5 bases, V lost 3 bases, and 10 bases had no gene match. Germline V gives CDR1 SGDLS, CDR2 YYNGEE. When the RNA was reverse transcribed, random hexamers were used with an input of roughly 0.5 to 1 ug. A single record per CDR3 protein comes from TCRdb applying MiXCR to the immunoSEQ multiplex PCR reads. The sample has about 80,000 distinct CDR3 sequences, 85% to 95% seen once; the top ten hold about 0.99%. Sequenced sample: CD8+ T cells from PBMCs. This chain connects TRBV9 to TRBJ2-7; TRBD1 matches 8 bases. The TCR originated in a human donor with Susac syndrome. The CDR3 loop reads CASSANTGQGHEQYF. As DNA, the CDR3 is TGTGCCAGCAGCGCAAACACCGGACAGGGCCACGAGCAGTACTTC.